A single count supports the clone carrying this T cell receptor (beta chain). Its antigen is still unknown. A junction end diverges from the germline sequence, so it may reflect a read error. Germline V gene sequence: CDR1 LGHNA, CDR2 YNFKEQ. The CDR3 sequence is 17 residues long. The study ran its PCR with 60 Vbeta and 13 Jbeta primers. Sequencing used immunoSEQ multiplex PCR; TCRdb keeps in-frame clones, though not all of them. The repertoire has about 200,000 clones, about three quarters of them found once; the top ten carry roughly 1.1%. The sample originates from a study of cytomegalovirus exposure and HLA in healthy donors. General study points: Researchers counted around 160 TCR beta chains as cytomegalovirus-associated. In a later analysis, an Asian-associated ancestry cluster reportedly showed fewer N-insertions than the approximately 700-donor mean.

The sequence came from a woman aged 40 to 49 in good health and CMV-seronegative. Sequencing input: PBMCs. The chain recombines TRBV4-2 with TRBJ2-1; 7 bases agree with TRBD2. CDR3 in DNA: TGTGCCAGCAGCCAAGACCGGGGCGGGAGCTCCTACAATGAGCAGCTCTTC. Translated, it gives CASSQDRGGSSYNEQLF.